This T cell receptor beta chain was sequenced during a study of blood T cells in healthy people across ages (dated by TCRdb to the mid-2010s). In terms of the full investigation: In model experiments, roughly one uniquely barcoded TCR beta cDNA molecule per two T cells was captured by template switching. Age-related changes in TCR beta repertoire diversity were measured in the study by deep sequencing normalized with unique cDNA molecular identifiers. The donors were divided into four age groups: young (average about 15 years), middle-aged (approximately 42), aged (about 62) and long-lived (around 87). To avoid experimental bias, donors of different ages were distributed randomly across sequencing lanes. The study analyzed two additional independent replicas of 1 million unique cDNA reads from the same blood draw for two donors, one aged 18 to 29 and one aged 80 or older. General conclusions and limits of the study: There was a strong correlation between observed TCR beta diversity and the percentage of naive T cells measured by flow cytometry. Since profiling was done on bulk unsorted PBMCs, naive and antigen-experienced compartments could not be conclusively compared. Compared with the aged group, more naive CD4+ T cells, fewer expanded clones and increased TCR diversity were shown by the long-lived group, suggesting age selection. Total diversity estimates from one million sequenced T cells were considered lower bounds and underestimates. Because the CMV infection status of the donors was unknown, age-related changes in expanded clonotypes may potentially have been confounded. As age increased, observed TCR beta diversity per million T cells dropped in a roughly linear way, and a significant reduction was already evident by age about 40.

Its CDR3 holds 19 amino acids, cysteine through phenylalanine. The kept DNA is CDR3 alone, 57 bases in frame from the first base. CDR1 and CDR2 (MNHEY, SVGEGT) derive from the germline V gene. The V end gives up 7 bases and the J end 1 base, leaving 19 bases in the junction not matched to a gene. Comment on this clonotype: What antigen it recognizes has not been identified. Within one base of it there is no much larger clone, and no base qualities were kept.

Libraries were prepared through 5' RACE. The reads were generated on an Illumina HiSeq 2500. The second PCR ran for about 7 to 11 cycles and used a J-beta primer mix along with a sample-barcoded 5' primer. A unique molecular identifier was introduced onto each TCR beta cDNA molecule by a template-switch 5' adaptor carrying 12 random nucleotides. Each sample yielded at least 2.5 million CDR3-containing paired-end reads. First-strand cDNA was synthesized from all RNA with the Mint cDNA synthesis kit, primed by a TRBC-specific oligonucleotide. All cDNA was treated with uracil-DNA glycosylase and then went through a first 18-cycle PCR with the universal primers M1SS and BC2_uni_R. The study's own analysis went as follows. For normalization, 1 million high-quality reads, each with a distinct molecular identifier, were randomly selected from each sample. Reads sharing molecular identifiers were discarded rather than binned into consensus sequences. MiTCR, with a Q25 quality threshold and the strictest error-elimination algorithm, was used for CDR3 identification, clonotype clustering and error correction. A nonparametric unseen species model with Euler transformation was used to estimate lower-bound total TCR beta diversity. TCRdb trimmed public reads at Q25 via fastp, called clones via MiXCR and kept in-frame beta chains. Every distinct CDR3 protein forms one entry, paired with its most common genes and DNA. TCRdb, not the authors, supplied the V and J calls. The sample table shows hundreds of thousands of distinct CDR3 sequences, and 58% are seen once. Roughly 22% of the sample lies in the top ten.

Donors were 30 to 45 systemically healthy Caucasian individuals from Russia aged roughly 6 to 90 years. Around 10 milliliters of peripheral blood were collected from each donor into EDTA-treated Vacutainer tubes. Ficoll-Paque density-gradient centrifugation was used to isolate PBMCs, with at least 6 million obtained per sample. Trizol reagent was used to extract total RNA from PBMCs, with at least 5.5 micrograms per sample. For every donor, an aliquot of PBMCs went through flow cytometry to measure the percentages of naive CD45RAhigh/CD27high T cells. The sequencing sample was made of blood. The sequence joins TRBV6-2 or TRBV6-3 to TRBJ2-1; TRBD2 lines up with 7 middle nucleotides. The origin of this receptor is a man aged 25-45 years in good health. The DNA reads as follows: TGTGCCAGCATTGGGGAGGGCAGGGAAGAGGGGATATCCTACAATGAGCAGTTCTTC. The encoded protein is CASIGEGREEGISYNEQFF.